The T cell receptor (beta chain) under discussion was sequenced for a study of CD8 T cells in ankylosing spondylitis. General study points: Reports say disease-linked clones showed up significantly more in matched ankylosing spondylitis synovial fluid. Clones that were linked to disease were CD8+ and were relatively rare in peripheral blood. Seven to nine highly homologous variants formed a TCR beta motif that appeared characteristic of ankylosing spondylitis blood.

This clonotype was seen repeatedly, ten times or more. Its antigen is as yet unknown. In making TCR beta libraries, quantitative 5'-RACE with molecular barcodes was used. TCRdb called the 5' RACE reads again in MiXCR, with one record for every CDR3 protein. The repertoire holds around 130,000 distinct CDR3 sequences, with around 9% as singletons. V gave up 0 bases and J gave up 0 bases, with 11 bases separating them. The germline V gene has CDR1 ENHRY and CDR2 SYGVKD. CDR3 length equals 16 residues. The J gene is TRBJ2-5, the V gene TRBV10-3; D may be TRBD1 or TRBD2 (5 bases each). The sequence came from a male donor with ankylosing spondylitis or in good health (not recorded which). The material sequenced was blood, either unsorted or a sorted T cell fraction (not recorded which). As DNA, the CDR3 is TGTGCCATCAGTGAGTCCGGGGCAGGGAACCAAGAGACCCAGTACTTC. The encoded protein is CAISESGAGNQETQYF.